A selection of T cell receptor beta chains follows, all from one sample in a study of shared clonotypes between healthy human individuals. TCRdb's table, derived via immunoSEQ multiplex PCR, lists solely in-frame clones and lacks some. The data contain 730,000 or so clones, roughly 78% of them singletons. Sequencing input: memory CD4+ T cells sorted from blood. These receptor sequences come from a woman under 40 in good health. Each CDR3 is given with its conserved first and last residue. Fields, in order: CDR3 protein, CDR3 DNA, V gene, clone size, J gene, D gene. A D gene is named only where the DNA matches it firmly. Not all rows give a size; the values are once, few, many and, for expanded clones, a class.

CDR3 protein: CASSPMLRTQGVRTEAFF
CDR3 DNA: TGCGCCAGCAGCCCCATGCTTAGGACTCAGGGGGTGAGGACTGAAGCTTTCTTT
V gene: TRBV5-1
clone size: NA
J gene: TRBJ1-1
D gene: TRBD1

CDR3 protein: CASSLWLAGVADTQYF
CDR3 DNA: TGTGCCAGCAGCTTATGGCTAGCGGGAGTTGCAGATACGCAGTATTTT
V gene: TRBV7-3
clone size: few
J gene: TRBJ2-3
D gene: TRBD2

CDR3 protein: CASSWGLDEKTQYF
CDR3 DNA: TGTGCCAGCAGCTGGGGACTGGATGAAAAGACCCAGTACTTC
V gene: TRBV7-8
clone size: NA
J gene: TRBJ2-5
D gene: NA

CDR3 protein: CASSLDGYSRNEQYF
CDR3 DNA: TGTGCCAGCAGCTTAGACGGGTACTCACGTAACGAGCAGTACTTC
V gene: TRBV7-9
clone size: NA
J gene: TRBJ2-7
D gene: NA

CDR3 protein: CASILLSGGPGETQYF
CDR3 DNA: TGTGCCAGCATCCTTCTTTCGGGAGGGCCGGGAGAGACCCAGTACTTC
V gene: TRBV25-1
clone size: NA
J gene: TRBJ2-5
D gene: TRBD2

CDR3 protein: CASSLTGENTGELFF
CDR3 DNA: TGTGCCAGCAGCTTGACAGGGGAGAACACCGGGGAGCTGTTTTTT
V gene: TRBV5-4
clone size: NA
J gene: TRBJ2-2
D gene: TRBD1

CDR3 protein: CASRGIGFTYNEQFF
CDR3 DNA: TGTGCCAGCAGGGGTATTGGATTCACCTACAATGAGCAGTTCTTC
V gene: TRBV27
clone size: NA
J gene: TRBJ2-1
D gene: NA

CDR3 protein: CASSLDSNYGYTF
CDR3 DNA: TGTGCCAGCTCCCTAGACAGCAACTATGGCTACACCTTC
V gene: TRBV18
clone size: NA
J gene: TRBJ1-2
D gene: NA

CDR3 protein: CASSQDWKRKSSYEQYF
CDR3 DNA: TGCGCCAGCAGCCAAGATTGGAAGCGGAAGAGCTCCTACGAGCAGTACTTC
V gene: TRBV4-1
clone size: NA
J gene: TRBJ2-7
D gene: NA

CDR3 protein: CATSRDGTSTYEQYF
CDR3 DNA: TGTGCCACCAGCAGAGATGGGACTTCCACCTACGAGCAGTACTTC
V gene: TRBV15
clone size: NA
J gene: TRBJ2-7
D gene: NA

CDR3 protein: CASSGARGARETQYF
CDR3 DNA: TGTGCCAGCTCGGGCGCGCGGGGGGCCCGAGAGACCCAGTACTTC
V gene: TRBV28
clone size: NA
J gene: TRBJ2-5
D gene: TRBD2

CDR3 protein: CASSSSLAPTTDTQYF
CDR3 DNA: TGTGCCAGCAGCTCCTCACTAGCGCCGACCACAGATACGCAGTATTTT
V gene: TRBV7-3
clone size: NA
J gene: TRBJ2-3
D gene: TRBD2

CDR3 protein: CASRDRGAINEQFF
CDR3 DNA: TGTGCCAGTAGGGACAGGGGGGCGATCAATGAGCAGTTCTTC
V gene: TRBV19
clone size: NA
J gene: TRBJ2-1
D gene: TRBD1

CDR3 protein: CASSYFEGYNEQFF
CDR3 DNA: TGTGCCAGCAGTTACTTTGAAGGGTACAATGAGCAGTTCTTC
V gene: TRBV27
clone size: NA
J gene: TRBJ2-1
D gene: NA

CDR3 protein: CASSIPGTAGNTIYF
CDR3 DNA: TGTGCCAGTAGTATTCCAGGGACGGCCGGAAACACCATATATTTT
V gene: TRBV19
clone size: NA
J gene: TRBJ1-3
D gene: NA

CDR3 protein: CASSSRNFKGEKLFF
CDR3 DNA: TGTGCCAGCAGCTCCCGGAACTTTAAGGGCGAAAAACTGTTTTTT
V gene: TRBV27
clone size: NA
J gene: TRBJ1-4
D gene: NA

CDR3 protein: CASSGGRQLQETQYF
CDR3 DNA: TGTGCCAGCAGTGGGGGGCGACAGTTACAAGAGACCCAGTACTTC
V gene: TRBV6-1
clone size: few
J gene: TRBJ2-5
D gene: NA

CDR3 protein: CASSPGRNTEAFF
CDR3 DNA: TGTGCCAGCTCACCGGGGAGGAACACTGAAGCTTTCTTT
V gene: TRBV18
clone size: NA
J gene: TRBJ1-1
D gene: NA

CDR3 protein: CASSDRGYGNTIYF
CDR3 DNA: TGCGCCAGCAGTGACAGGGGATATGGAAACACCATATATTTT
V gene: TRBV10-1
clone size: NA
J gene: TRBJ1-3
D gene: NA

CDR3 protein: CASSPSVNEKLFF
CDR3 DNA: TGTGCCAGCTCACCGTCCGTTAATGAAAAACTGTTTTTT
V gene: TRBV18
clone size: NA
J gene: TRBJ1-4
D gene: NA

CDR3 protein: CASSLGTGAGELFF
CDR3 DNA: TGCGCCAGCAGCTTGGGGACGGGAGCCGGGGAGCTGTTTTTT
V gene: TRBV5-1
clone size: few
J gene: TRBJ2-2
D gene: NA

CDR3 protein: CASSIDRLAGEGDTQYF
CDR3 DNA: TGTGCCAGTAGTATAGATCGGCTAGCGGGAGAAGGAGATACGCAGTATTTT
V gene: TRBV19
clone size: NA
J gene: TRBJ2-3
D gene: TRBD2